These 14 T cell receptor beta chains were all obtained from the same sample, sequenced in a study of blood T cells in healthy people across ages. Alongside a J-beta primer mix, a sample-barcoded 5' primer served in a second PCR lasting about 7 to 11 cycles. TCRdb re-called the 5' RACE reads through MiXCR, storing one row per CDR3 protein. Of 1.8 million or so distinct CDR3 sequences listed, more than 35% are singletons. Sequencing was done on a sample of blood. All receptors come from a human donor in good health.

The chain links TRBV29-1 to TRBJ1-1; D might be TRBD1 (6 bases). The germline V gene has CDR1 SQVTM and CDR2 ANQGSEA. This CDR3 comprises 13 residues. V dropped 5 bases and J dropped 0 bases, with 10 bases sitting between them. DNA for the CDR3: TGCAGCGTTCAGGGGATCATGAACACTGAAGCTTTCTTT. This translates into CSVQGIMNTEAFF.

This clonotype came up a few times. This sequence joins TRBV20-1 and TRBJ2-1; 11 bases fit TRBD2. The length of the CDR3 is 15 residues. The J segment lost 4 bases and the V segment lost 2 bases, leaving 4 bases of the junction unmatched. Germline values: CDR1 DFQATT, CDR2 SNEGSKA (reference sequence). This CDR3 reads CSARRLAGGYNEQFF. As DNA, the CDR3 is TGCAGTGCTAGAAGGCTAGCGGGGGGATACAATGAGCAGTTCTTC.

As regards this clonotype: Germline is not matched at one junction end, which may reflect a read error. The rearrangement uses TRBV20-1 and TRBJ1-2; tentative D call: TRBD1 (6 bases). CDR3 length: 13 amino acids. Germline CDR1 DFQATT, CDR2 SNEGSKA (reference sequence). This CDR3 reads CGAPDRNNYGYTF. CDR3 sequence (DNA): TGCGGTGCTCCAGACAGGAATAACTATGGCTACACCTTC.

On this clonotype: Because it lacks the conserved phenylalanine or tryptophan at the end, this CDR3 is likely a read error. V gene TRBV7-3 combines with J gene TRBJ1-2, with D perhaps TRBD1 (5 bases). This CDR3 region has 14 residues. Per germline, CDR1 SGHTA and CDR2 FQGTGA. Trimming pared 2 bases from V and 5 bases from J, leaving 12 bases between. The CDR3 reads CASSLDNRGYGYTC. In DNA, the CDR3 is TGTGCCAGCAGCTTAGATAATCGGGGGTATGGCTACACCTGC.

This clonotype was detected only once. At one boundary the junction diverges from the germline segment, which might be a read error. J is TRBJ2-7 and V is TRBV5-1, with D perhaps being TRBD1 or TRBD2 (5 bases each). Germline V gene sequence: CDR1 SGHRS, CDR2 YFSETQ. The CDR3 runs to 13 residues. CDR3 amino acids: CVSSKGRGYEQYF. CDR3 nucleotides: TGCGTCAGCAGCAAGGGACGTGGCTACGAGCAGTACTTC.

This clonotype was recorded a few times. Compared with germline, one end of the junction differs, possibly owing to a read error. The chain is built from TRBV12-3 or TRBV12-4 and TRBJ2-3; TRBD1 is a possible D gene (6 bases). This CDR3 is 14 amino acids long. The CDR3: CASSPGDRTDAQYF. Here the CDR3 DNA reads TGTGCCAGCAGTCCAGGGGACCGCACAGATGCGCAGTATTTT.

This clonotype appeared many times. This rearrangement joins TRBV3-1 to TRBJ2-1; possibly TRBD2 for D (6 bases). The CDR3 covers 15 residues. The germline gives CDR1 LGHDT, CDR2 YNNKEL (reference sequence). V was trimmed by 1 base and J by 2 bases, leaving 9 bases between them. The CDR3 DNA sequence: TGTGCCAGCAGCCAAGTATGGGGGGCCTACAATGAGCAGTTCTTC. Encoded protein: CASSQVWGAYNEQFF.

Turning to this clonotype: Its ends do not fully match the called genes, so a read error is possible. The chain is built from TRBV5-1 and TRBJ1-4; no clear D. Germline-derived CDR1 and CDR2 are SGHRS and YFSETQ. The CDR3 is 16 residues long. Here the CDR3 reads CASSPSGGATNEKRFF. CDR3 in DNA: TGCGCCAGCAGCCCTTCCGGCGGCGCAACTAATGAAAAACGGTTTTTT.

This clonotype was seen a handful of times. This chain joins TRBV12-3 or TRBV12-4 and TRBJ1-1; the match to TRBD1 covers 12 bases. The J segment lost 8 bases and the V segment lost 5 bases, leaving 3 bases of the junction unmatched. CDR3 length: 13 residues. CDR3 protein: CASSTGQGAEAFF. The CDR3 DNA reads TGTGCCAGCAGTACGGGACAGGGGGCCGAAGCTTTCTTT.

This clonotype was seen more than once but under ten times. The rearrangement links TRBV4-1 to TRBJ2-3, with 7 nucleotides matching TRBD2. V was pared by 0 bases and J by 2 bases, with 5 bases of the junction left unmatched. Looked up from germline, CDR1 is MGHRA and CDR2 is YSYEKL. CDR3 length: 16 amino acids. As DNA, the CDR3 is TGCGCCAGCAGCCAAGATACTAGCGACAACACAGATACGCAGTATTTT. Translated, it gives CASSQDTSDNTDTQYF.

This clonotype appeared a few times. The CDR3 here is CASSLGPGPNYGYTF. CDR3 DNA: TGTGCCAGTAGTCTCGGCCCGGGACCCAACTATGGCTACACCTTC. The V and J genes are TRBV19 and TRBJ1-2; tentative D call: TRBD1 (5 bases). CDR3 length: 15 amino acids. Trimming shortened V by 5 bases and J by 2 bases, and 15 bases separated the two germline ends. Germline values: CDR1 LNHDA, CDR2 SQIVND (reference sequence).

The rearrangement links TRBV7-2 to TRBJ1-2; 7 bases match TRBD1. V was pared by 0 bases and J by 7 bases, with 8 bases of the junction left unmatched. This CDR3 has 15 residues. In germline, CDR1 is SGHTA, CDR2 FQGNSA. The CDR3 region is CASSLAGTGDPGYTF. CDR3 bases: TGTGCCAGCAGCTTAGCGGGAACAGGGGACCCTGGCTACACCTTC. The whole variable domain, filled in from reference TRBV7-2 and TRBJ1-2, reads GAGVSQSPSNKVTEKGKDVELRCDPISGHTALYWYRQSLGQGLEFLIYFQGNSAPDKSGLPSDRFSAERTGGSVSTLTIQRTQQEDSAVYLCASSLAGTGDPGYTFGSGTRLTVV.

This chain connects TRBV9 to TRBJ2-1; 10 positions match TRBD2. The CDR3 length is 16 residues. The V gene end was trimmed by 0 bases and the J gene end by 9 bases; junction bases not matched to a gene: 9. Germline V gene lookup returns CDR1 SGDLS and CDR2 YYNGEE. The CDR3 region has the DNA TGTGCCAGCAGCGTAGGCATCGGGACTAGCGCCAGTGAGCAGTTCTTC. Translating it yields CASSVGIGTSASEQFF.

V gene TRBV7-9 combines with J gene TRBJ2-3; 7 nucleotides agree with TRBD2. The CDR3 consists of 15 residues. The germline V gene has CDR1 SEHNR and CDR2 FQNEAQ (reference sequence). The junction had 8 bases not matched to a gene; V was cut back by 3 bases and J by 5 bases. CDR3 sequence: CASSFGAGEGDTQYF. For the CDR3, the DNA is TGTGCCAGCAGCTTCGGGGCGGGGGAAGGAGATACGCAGTATTTT.